This T cell receptor (beta chain) came from a study of neoadjuvant anti-PD-1 for oral cavity cancer. Study-wide background: Nivolumab at 3 mg/kg was mostly given biweekly, three to four doses, pre-surgery.

TCRdb's copy holds only in-frame clones and misses some; the assay was immunoSEQ multiplex PCR. The table has 6,000 to 8,500 clones, around 57% seen once. Described time point: after neoadjuvant nivolumab, at surgical resection. The sample consisted of PBMCs, taken after nivolumab (anti-PD-1) treatment. The clonotype was recovered from a person between 35 and 79 years old with oral cavity squamous cell carcinoma.

CDR3 bases: TGTGCCAGCAGCTTGGGCGGAAGCCCCGGGAACACCATATATTTT. Translation gives CASSLGGSPGNTIYF. The chain is built from TRBV5-5 and TRBJ1-3; D ambiguous. Germline V gives CDR1 SGHKS, CDR2 YYEKEE (reference sequence). The CDR3 length is 15 residues. The V and J ends lost 0 bases and 7 bases respectively, with 14 bases between them.